The sequence of this TCR beta chain was determined in a study of cytomegalovirus exposure and HLA in healthy donors. Study details: There were 90 million to 130 million unique TCR beta sequences, drawn from 150 million to 200 million T cells, in an earlier analysis. Study-level findings and limits: Exclusion as indistinguishable affected some V segments, including TRBV6-2 and TRBV6-3. Cytomegalovirus association was assigned to over 150 TCR beta chains. The authors reported that TCR beta sequences could predict HLA-A and HLA-B alleles. These predictions were accurate for most subjects in the first cohort.

CDR1 SGHVS and CDR2 FNYEAQ come from the germline V gene. The V and J ends lost 5 bases and 4 bases, in that order; junction bases with no gene match: 7. The CDR3 extends over 15 amino acids. Turning to this clone: Its specificity is unknown.

PCR employed 60 Vbeta and 13 Jbeta primers. Only in-frame clones appear in the TCRdb table, and some are missing; sequencing was by immunoSEQ multiplex PCR. Among 90,000 to 130,000 clones listed, around 75% were seen once. The V gene is TRBV7-6, the J gene TRBJ2-3, with 9 nucleotides matching TRBD2. This receptor was identified in a woman in her 30s in good health and CMV-seronegative. The sample comprised PBMCs. The CDR3 region has the DNA TGTGCCAGCAGCGTCACGGGACTAGCAGCAGATACGCAGTATTTT. Protein: CASSVTGLAADTQYF. Drawing the rest from reference TRBV7-6 and TRBJ2-3, the complete variable domain is GAGVSQSPRYKVTKRGQDVALRCDPISGHVSLYWYRQALGQGPEFLTYFNYEAQQDKSGLPNDRFSAERPEGSISTLTIQRTEQRDSAMYRCASSVTGLAADTQYFGPGTRLTVL.